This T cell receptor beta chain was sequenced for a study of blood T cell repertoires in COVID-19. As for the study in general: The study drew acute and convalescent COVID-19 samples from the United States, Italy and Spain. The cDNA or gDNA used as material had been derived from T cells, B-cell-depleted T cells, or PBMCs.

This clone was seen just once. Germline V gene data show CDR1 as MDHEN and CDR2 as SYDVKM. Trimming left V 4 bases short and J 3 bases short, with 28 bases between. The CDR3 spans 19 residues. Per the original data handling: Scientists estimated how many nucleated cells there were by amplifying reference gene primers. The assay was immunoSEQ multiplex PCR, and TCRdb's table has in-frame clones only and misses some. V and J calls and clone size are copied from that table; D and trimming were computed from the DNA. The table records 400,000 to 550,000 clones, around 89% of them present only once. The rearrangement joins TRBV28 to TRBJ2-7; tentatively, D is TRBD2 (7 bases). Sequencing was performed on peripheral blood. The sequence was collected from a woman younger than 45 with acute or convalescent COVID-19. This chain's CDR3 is CASSSPVGARERGDYEQYF. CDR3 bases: TGTGCCAGCAGTTCACCCGTGGGGGCGAGAGAGCGGGGCGACTACGAGCAGTACTTC.